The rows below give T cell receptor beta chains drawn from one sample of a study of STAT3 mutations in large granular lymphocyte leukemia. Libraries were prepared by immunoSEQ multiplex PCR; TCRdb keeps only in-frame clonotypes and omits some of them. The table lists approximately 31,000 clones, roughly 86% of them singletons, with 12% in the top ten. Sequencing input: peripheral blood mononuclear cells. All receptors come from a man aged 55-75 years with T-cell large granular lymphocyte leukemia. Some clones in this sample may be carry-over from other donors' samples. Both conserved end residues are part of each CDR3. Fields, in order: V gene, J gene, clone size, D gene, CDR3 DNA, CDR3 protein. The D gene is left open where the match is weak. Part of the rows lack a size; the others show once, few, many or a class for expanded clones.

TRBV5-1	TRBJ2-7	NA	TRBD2	TGCGCCAGCAGTCTAGCGGGAGGGCCGTACGAGCAGTACTTC	CASSLAGGPYEQYF
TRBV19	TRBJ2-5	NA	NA	TGTGCCAGTAGCTCCCAGACAGCTCGAAACCAAGAGACCCAGTACTTC	CASSSQTARNQETQYF
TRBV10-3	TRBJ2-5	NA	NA	TGTGCCACCACCGAATCCCCGGGGGAGACCCAGTACTTC	CATTESPGETQYF
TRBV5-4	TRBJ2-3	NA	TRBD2	TGTGCCAGCAGTCCGGGGACTAGCGGGAGTGTGGGTACGCAGTATTTT	CASSPGTSGSVGTQYF
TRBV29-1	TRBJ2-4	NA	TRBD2	TGCAGCGTTGGGGGGGGACCTACGGTGGCCAAAAACATTCAGTACTTC	CSVGGGPTVAKNIQYF
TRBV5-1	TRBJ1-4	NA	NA	TGCGCCAGCAGCTTGTCAGTCAGTAATGAAAAACTGTTTTTT	CASSLSVSNEKLFF
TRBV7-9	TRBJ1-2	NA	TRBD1	TGTGCCAGCACCCTAAGCGGGACAGCCAACTATGGCTACACCTTC	CASTLSGTANYGYTF
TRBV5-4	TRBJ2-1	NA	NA	TGTGCCAGCAGCTTGTTTGGTTACAATGAGCAGTTCTTC	CASSLFGYNEQFF
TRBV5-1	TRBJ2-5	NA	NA	TGCGCCAGCAGCGACCCACAGGGCGGGGAGACCCAGTACTTC	CASSDPQGGETQYF
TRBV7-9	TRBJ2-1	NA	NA	TGTGCCAGCAGCTTATGGGAGCTCCCCCGACAGGAGCAGTTCTTC	CASSLWELPRQEQFF
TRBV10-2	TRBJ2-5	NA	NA	TGCGCCAGCAGTGGGGGGACCCCTTTCGACCAAGAGACCCAGTACTTC	CASSGGTPFDQETQYF
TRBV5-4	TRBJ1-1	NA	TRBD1	TGTGCCAGCAGCAGGAAGACAGGGGCGAACACTGAAGCTTTCTTT	CASSRKTGANTEAFF
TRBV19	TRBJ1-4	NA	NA	TGTGCCACCATGGAGGATGAAAAACTGTTTTTT	CATMEDEKLFF
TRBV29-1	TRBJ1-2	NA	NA	TGCAGCGGTCTAATAGAGCAGCCTCATGGCTACACCTTC	CSGLIEQPHGYTF
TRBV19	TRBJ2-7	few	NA	TGTGCCAGCGCCCAGGGACGGGCAGTTTACGAGCAGTACTTC	CASAQGRAVYEQYF
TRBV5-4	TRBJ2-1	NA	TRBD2	TGTGCCAGCAGCTCAGGGTGGACTAGCGGACTCAATGAGCAGTTCTTC	CASSSGWTSGLNEQFF